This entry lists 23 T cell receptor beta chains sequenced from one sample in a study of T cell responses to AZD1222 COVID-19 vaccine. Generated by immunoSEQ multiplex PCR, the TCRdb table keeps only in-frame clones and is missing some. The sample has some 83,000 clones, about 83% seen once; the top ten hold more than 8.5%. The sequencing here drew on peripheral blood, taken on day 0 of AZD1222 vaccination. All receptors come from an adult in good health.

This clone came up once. The CDR3 bases are TGTGCCAGCAGCTCTAGGCCCGGGACCACAAATGAAAAACTGTTTTTT. This encodes CASSSRPGTTNEKLFF. The V gene is TRBV9, the J gene TRBJ1-4, with D perhaps matching TRBD1 (5 bases). Germline CDR1 and CDR2: SGDLS and YYNGEE. Trimming stripped 4 bases from V and 5 bases from J, with 18 bases between. CDR3 size: 16 residues.

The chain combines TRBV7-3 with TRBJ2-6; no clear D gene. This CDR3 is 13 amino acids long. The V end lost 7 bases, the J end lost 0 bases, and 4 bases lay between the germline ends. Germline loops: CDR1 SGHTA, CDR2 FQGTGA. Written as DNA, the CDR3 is TGTGCCAGCAAGAACTCTGGGGCCAACGTCCTGACTTTC. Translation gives CASKNSGANVLTF. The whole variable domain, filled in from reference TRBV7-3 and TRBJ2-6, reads GAGVSQTPSNKVTEKGKYVELRCDPISGHTALYWYRQSLGQGPEFLIYFQGTGAADDSGLPNDRFFAVRPEGSVSTLKIQRTERGDSAVYLCASKNSGANVLTFGAGSRLTVL.

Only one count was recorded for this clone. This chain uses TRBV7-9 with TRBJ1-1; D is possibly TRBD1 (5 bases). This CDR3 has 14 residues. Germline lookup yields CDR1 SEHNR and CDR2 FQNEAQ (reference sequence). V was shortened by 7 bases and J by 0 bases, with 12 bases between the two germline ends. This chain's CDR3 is CASTDGGLNTEAFF. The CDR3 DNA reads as TGTGCCAGCACCGACGGGGGGTTGAACACTGAAGCTTTCTTT.

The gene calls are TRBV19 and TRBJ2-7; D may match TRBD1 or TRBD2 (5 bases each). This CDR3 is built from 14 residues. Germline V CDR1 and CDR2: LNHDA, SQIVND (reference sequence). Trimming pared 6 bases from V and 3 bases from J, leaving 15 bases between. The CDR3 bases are TGTGCCAGTAGCACCGGGACCTTGAGCTACGAGCAGTACTTC. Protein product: CASSTGTLSYEQYF.

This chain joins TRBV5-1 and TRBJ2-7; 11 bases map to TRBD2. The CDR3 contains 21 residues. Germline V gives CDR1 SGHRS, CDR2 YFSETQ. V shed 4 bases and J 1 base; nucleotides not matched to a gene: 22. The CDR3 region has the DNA TGCGCCAGCAGCATCGGACAGGCGGGCGTAGCGGGAGGGCCAAAATCCTACGAGCAGTACTTC. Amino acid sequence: CASSIGQAGVAGGPKSYEQYF.

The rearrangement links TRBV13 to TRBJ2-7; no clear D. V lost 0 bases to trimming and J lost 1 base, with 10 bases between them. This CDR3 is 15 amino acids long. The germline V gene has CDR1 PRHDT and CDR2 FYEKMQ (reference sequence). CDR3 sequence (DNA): TGTGCCAGCAGCTTAGGCAGGCTAGGATCCTACGAGCAGTACTTC. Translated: CASSLGRLGSYEQYF.

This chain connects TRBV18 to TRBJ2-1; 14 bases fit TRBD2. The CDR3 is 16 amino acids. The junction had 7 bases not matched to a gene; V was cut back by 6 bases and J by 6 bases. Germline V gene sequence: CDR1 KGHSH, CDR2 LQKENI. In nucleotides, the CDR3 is TGTGCCAGCTCTCCGACTAGCGGGGGGGTCAGCAATGAGCAGTTCTTC. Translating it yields CASSPTSGGVSNEQFF.

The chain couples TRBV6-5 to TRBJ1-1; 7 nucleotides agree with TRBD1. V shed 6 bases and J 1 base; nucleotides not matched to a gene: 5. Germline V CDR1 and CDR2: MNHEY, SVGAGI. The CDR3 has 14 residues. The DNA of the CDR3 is TGTGCCAGCAGGCGGACAGGATCGAACACTGAAGCTTTCTTT. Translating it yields CASRRTGSNTEAFF.

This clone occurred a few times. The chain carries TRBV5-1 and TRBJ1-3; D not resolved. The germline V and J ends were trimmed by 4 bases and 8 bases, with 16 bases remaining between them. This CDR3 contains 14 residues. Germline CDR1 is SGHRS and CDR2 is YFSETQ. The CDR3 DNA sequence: TGCGCCAGCAGCACGGGCTGGTTAAAGGACACCATATATTTT. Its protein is CASSTGWLKDTIYF.

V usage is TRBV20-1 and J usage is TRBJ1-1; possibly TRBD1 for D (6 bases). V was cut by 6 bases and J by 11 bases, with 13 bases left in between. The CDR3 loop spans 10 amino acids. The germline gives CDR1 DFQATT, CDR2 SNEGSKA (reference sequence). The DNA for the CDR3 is TGCAGTGCCAACAGGGATCCTGCTTTCTTT. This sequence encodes CSANRDPAFF.

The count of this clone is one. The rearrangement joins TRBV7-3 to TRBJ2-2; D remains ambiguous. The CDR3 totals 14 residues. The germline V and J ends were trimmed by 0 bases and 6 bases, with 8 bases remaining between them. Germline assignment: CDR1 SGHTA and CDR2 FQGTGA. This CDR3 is CASSLTVGPGELFF. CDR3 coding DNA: TGTGCCAGCAGCTTAACGGTCGGTCCCGGGGAGCTGTTTTTT.

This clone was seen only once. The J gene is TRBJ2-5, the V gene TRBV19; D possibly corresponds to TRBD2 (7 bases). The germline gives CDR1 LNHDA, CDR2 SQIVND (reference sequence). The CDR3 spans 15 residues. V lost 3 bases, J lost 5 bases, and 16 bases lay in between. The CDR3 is CASSMVEGGDETQYF. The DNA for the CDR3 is TGTGCCAGTAGTATGGTAGAGGGGGGGGACGAGACCCAGTACTTC. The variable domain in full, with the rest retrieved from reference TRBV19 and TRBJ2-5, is DGGITQSPKYLFRKEGQNVTLSCEQNLNHDAMYWYRQDPGQGLRLIYYSQIVNDFQKGDIAEGYSVSREKKESFPLTVTSAQKNPTAFYLCASSMVEGGDETQYFGPGTRLLVL.

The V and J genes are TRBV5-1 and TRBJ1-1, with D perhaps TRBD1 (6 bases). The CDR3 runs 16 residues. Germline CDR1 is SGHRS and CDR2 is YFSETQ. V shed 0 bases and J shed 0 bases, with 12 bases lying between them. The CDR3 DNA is TGCGCCAGCAGCTTGGGTCTCAGGGGAATGAACACTGAAGCTTTCTTT. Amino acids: CASSLGLRGMNTEAFF.

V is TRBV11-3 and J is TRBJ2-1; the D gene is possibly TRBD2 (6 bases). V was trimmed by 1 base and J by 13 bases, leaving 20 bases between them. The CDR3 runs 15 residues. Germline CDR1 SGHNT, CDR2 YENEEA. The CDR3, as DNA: TGTGCCAGCAGCTTAGGATTGGGGGGACCGGCCGACCAGTTCTTC. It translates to CASSLGLGGPADQFF.

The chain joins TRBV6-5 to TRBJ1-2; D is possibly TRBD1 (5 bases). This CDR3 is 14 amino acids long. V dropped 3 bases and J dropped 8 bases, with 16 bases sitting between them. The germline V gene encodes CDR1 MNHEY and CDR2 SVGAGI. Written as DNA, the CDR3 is TGTGCCAGCAGTTATACAGGCCCTCCTCGAGGCTACACCTTC. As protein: CASSYTGPPRGYTF.

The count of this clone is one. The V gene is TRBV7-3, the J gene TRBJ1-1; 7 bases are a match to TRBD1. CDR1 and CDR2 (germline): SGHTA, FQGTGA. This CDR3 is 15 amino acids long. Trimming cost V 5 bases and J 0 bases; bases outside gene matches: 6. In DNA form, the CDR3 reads TGTGCCAGCAGCGACCAGGGGGGGCTGAACACTGAAGCTTTCTTT. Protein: CASSDQGGLNTEAFF. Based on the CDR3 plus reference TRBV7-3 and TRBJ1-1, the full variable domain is GAGVSQTPSNKVTEKGKYVELRCDPISGHTALYWYRQSLGQGPEFLIYFQGTGAADDSGLPNDRFFAVRPEGSVSTLKIQRTERGDSAVYLCASSDQGGLNTEAFFGQGTRLTVV.

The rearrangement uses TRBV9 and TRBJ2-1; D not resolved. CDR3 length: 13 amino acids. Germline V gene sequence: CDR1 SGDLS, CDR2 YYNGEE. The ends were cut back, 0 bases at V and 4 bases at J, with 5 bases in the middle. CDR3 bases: TGTGCCAGCAGCGTAGCTATATACAATGAGCAGTTCTTC. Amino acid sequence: CASSVAIYNEQFF.

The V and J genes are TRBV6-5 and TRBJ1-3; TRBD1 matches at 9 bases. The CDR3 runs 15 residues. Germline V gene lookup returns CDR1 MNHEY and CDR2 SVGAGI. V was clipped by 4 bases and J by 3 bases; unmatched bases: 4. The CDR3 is CASSSGTGNGNTIYF. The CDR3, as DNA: TGTGCCAGCAGTTCCGGGACAGGGAATGGAAACACCATATATTTT.

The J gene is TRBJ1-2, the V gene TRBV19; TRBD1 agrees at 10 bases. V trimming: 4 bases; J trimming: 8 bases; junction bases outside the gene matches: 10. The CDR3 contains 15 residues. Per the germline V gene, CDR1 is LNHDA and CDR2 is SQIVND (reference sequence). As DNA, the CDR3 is TGTGCCAGTAGTACCCGGACAGGGGGAGTGAGGGGCTACACCTTC. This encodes CASSTRTGGVRGYTF.

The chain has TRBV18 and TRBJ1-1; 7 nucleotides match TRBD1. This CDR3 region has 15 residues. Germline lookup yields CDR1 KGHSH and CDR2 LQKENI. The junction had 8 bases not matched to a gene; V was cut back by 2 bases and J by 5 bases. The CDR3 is CASSPSNSRGTEAFF. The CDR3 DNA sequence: TGTGCCAGCTCACCATCAAACTCCAGGGGGACTGAAGCTTTCTTT.

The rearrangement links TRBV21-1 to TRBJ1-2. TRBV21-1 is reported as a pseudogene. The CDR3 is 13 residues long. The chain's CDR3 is CASSGKDGYGYTF. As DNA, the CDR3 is TGTGCCAGCAGCGGTAAGGACGGCTATGGCTACACCTTC.

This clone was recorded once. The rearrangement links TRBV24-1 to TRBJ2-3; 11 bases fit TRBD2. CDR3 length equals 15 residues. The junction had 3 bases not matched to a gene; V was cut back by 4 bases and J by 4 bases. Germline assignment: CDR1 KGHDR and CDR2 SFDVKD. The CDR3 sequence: CATSETSGSPDTQYF. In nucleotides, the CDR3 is TGTGCCACCAGTGAAACTAGCGGGAGTCCAGATACGCAGTATTTT.

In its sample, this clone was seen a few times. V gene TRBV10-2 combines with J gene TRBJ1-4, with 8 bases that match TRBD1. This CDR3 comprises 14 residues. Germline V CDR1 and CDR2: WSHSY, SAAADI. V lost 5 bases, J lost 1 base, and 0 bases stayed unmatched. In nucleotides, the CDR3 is TGCGCCAGCAGTACAGGGGGAACTAATGAAAAACTGTTTTTT. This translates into CASSTGGTNEKLFF.